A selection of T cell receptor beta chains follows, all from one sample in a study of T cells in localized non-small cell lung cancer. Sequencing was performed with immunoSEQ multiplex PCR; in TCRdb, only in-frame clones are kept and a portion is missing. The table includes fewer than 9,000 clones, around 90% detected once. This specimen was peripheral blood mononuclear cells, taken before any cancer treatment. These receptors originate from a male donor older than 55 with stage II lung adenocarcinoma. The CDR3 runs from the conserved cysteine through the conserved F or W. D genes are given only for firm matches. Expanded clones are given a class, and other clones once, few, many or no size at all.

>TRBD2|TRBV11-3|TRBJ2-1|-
CASSSNPLAGGLGEQFF
TGTGCCAGCAGCTCGAATCCCCTAGCGGGGGGGCTGGGTGAGCAGTTCTTC
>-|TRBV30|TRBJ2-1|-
CAWSGTEGYRIYNEQFF
TGTGCCTGGAGTGGGACCGAGGGGTATAGAATCTACAATGAGCAGTTCTTC
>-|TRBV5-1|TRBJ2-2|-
CASSLDLASGELFF
TGCGCCAGCAGCTTGGATCTAGCGTCCGGGGAGCTGTTTTTT
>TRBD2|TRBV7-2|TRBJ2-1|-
CASSLSPGLALNEQFF
TGTGCCAGCAGCCTTTCCCCGGGACTAGCGCTCAATGAGCAGTTCTTC
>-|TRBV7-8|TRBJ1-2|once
CASSLGGADNYGYTF
TGTGCCAGCAGCTTAGGGGGGGCAGACAATTATGGCTACACCTTC
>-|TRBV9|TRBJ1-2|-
CASSPGAGQDHGYTF
TGTGCCAGCAGCCCCGGGGCAGGGCAAGACCATGGCTACACCTTC
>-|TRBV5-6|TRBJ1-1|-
CASSLEPRLNTEAFF
TGTGCCAGCAGCTTGGAACCGCGCCTGAACACTGAAGCTTTCTTT
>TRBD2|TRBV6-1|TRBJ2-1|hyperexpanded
CASSEVGGGYNEQFF
TGTGCCAGCAGTGAGGTCGGGGGGGGGTACAATGAGCAGTTCTTC
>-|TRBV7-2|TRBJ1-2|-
CASSPDGFYGYTF
TGTGCCAGCAGTCCCGACGGCTTCTATGGCTACACCTTC
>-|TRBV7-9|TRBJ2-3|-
CASSPGRTDTQYF
TGTGCCAGCAGCCCCGGCAGGACAGATACGCAGTATTTT
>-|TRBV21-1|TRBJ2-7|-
CASSKHRGWQYF
TGTGCCAGCAGCAAACACAGGGGGTGGCAGTACTTC
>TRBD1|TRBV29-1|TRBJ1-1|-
CTARQGNTEAFF
TGCACCGCAAGACAGGGGAACACTGAAGCTTTCTTT
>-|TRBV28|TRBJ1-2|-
CASSFGRGDYTF
TGTGCCAGCAGTTTTGGGCGCGGGGACTACACCTTC
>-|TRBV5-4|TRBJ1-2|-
CASSLPGQSLNYGYTF
TGTGCCAGCAGCCTCCCAGGACAGAGCCTTAACTATGGCTACACCTTC
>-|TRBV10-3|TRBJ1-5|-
CAISEGLGQPQHF
TGTGCCATCAGTGAGGGGCTGGGTCAGCCCCAGCATTTT